This T cell receptor (beta chain) was documented in a study of shared clonotypes between healthy human individuals. Method: immunoSEQ multiplex PCR; TCRdb's copy keeps in-frame clones and lacks some. The sample includes about 700,000 clones, 74% of them seen just once. Between the trimmed V and J ends, which lost 4 bases and 6 bases, there was a span of 14 bases. CDR1 and CDR2 (germline): SGHRS, YFSETQ. There are 14 residues in the CDR3. Sequencing used memory CD4+ T cells sorted from blood. This sample's subset: CD45RA-negative fraction. This TCR came from a woman aged 25 to 39 in good health. The chain couples TRBV5-1 to TRBJ2-4; D gene uncertain. CDR3 sequence reads: CASSLQNLRNIQYF. CDR3 in DNA: TGCGCCAGCAGCCTTCAGAATCTTAGAAACATTCAGTACTTC.